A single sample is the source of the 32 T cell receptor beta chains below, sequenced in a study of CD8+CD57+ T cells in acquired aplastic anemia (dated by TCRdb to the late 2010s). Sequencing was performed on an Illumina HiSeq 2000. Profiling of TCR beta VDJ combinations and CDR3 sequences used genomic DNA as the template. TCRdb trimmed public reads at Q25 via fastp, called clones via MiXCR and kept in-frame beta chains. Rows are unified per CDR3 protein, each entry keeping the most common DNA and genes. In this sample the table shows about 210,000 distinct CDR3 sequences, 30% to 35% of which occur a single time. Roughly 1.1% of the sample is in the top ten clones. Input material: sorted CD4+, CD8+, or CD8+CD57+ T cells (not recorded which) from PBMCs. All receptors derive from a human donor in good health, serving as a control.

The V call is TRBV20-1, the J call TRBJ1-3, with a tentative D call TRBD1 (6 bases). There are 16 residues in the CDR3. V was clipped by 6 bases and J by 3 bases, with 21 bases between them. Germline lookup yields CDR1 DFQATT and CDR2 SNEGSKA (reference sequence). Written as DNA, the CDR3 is TGCAGTGCCAGCTCACCACCCACAGGGCATGGAAACACCATATATTTT. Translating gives CSASSPPTGHGNTIYF.

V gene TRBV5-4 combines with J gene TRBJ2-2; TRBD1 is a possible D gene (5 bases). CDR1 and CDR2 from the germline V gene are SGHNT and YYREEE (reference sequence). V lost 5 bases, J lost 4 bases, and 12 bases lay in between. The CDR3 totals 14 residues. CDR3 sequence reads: CASSSRASTGELFF. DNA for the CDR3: TGTGCCAGCAGTTCCAGGGCGAGCACCGGGGAGCTGTTTTTT.

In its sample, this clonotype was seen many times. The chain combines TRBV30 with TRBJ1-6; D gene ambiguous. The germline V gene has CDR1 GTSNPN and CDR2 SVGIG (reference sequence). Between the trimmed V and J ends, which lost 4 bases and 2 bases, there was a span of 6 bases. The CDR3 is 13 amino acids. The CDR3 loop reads CAWTSPYNSPLHF. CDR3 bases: TGTGCCTGGACATCCCCCTATAATTCACCCCTCCACTTT.

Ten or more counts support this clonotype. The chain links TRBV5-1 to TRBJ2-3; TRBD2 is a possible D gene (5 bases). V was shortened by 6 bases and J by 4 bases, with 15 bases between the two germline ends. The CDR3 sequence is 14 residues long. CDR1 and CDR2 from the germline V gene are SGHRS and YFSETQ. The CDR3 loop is CASTIEGSADTQYF. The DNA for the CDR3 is TGCGCCAGCACCATAGAGGGTAGTGCAGATACGCAGTATTTT.

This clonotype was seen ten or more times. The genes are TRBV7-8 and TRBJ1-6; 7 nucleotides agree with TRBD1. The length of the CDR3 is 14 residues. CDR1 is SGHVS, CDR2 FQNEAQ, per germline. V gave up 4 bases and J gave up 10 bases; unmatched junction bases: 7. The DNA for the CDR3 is TGTGCCAGCAGCTGGAACAGGGGTGAATCACCCCTCCACTTT. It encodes CASSWNRGESPLHF.

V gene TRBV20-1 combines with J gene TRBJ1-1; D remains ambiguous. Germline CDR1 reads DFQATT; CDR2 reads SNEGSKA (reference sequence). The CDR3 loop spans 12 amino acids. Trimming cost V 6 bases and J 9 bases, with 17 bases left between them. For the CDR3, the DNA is TGCAGTGCCAGGACGCACTCTAACCAAGCTTTCTTT. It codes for CSARTHSNQAFF.

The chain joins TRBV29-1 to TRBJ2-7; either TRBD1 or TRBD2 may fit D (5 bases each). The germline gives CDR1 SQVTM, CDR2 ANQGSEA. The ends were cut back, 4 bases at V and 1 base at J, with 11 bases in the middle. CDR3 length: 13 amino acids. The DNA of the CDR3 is TGCAGCGTTGGTGGGGGAGTGTCCTACGAGCAGTACTTC. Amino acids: CSVGGGVSYEQYF.

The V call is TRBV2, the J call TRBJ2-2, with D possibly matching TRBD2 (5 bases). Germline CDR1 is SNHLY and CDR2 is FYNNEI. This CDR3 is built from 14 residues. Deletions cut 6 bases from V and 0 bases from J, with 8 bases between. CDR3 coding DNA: TGTGCCAGCAGGGGAGATTCGAACACCGGGGAGCTGTTTTTT. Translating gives CASRGDSNTGELFF. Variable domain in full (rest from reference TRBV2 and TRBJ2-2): EPEVTQTPSHQVTQMGQEVILRCVPISNHLYFYWYRQILGQKVEFLVSFYNNEISEKSEIFDDQFSVERPDGSNFTLKIRSTKLEDSAMYFCASRGDSNTGELFFGEGSRLTVL.

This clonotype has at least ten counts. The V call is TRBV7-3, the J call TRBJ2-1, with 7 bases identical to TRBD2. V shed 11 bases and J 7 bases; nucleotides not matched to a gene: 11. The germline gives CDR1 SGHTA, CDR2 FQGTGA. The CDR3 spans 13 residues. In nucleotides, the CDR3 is TGTGCCTCATCCTTGGGGGGGGGAAATGAGCAGTTCTTC. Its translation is CASSLGGGNEQFF.

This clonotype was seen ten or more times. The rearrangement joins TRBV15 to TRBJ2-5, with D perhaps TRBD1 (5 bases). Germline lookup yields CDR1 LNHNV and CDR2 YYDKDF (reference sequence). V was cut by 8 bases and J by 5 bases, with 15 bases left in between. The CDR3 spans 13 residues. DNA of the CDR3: TGTGCCACCGCGAGGACATCGGCGGAGACCCAGTACTTC. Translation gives CATARTSAETQYF.

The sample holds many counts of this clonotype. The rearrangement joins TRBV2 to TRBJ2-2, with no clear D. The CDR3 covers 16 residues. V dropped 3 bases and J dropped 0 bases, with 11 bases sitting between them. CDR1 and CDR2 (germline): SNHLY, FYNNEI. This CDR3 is CASSDGWAANTGELFF. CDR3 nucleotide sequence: TGTGCCAGCAGTGATGGATGGGCTGCGAACACCGGGGAGCTGTTTTTT.

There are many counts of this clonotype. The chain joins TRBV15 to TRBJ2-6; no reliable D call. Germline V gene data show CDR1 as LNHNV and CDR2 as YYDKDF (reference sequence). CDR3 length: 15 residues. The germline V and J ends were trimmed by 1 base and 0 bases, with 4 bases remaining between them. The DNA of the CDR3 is TGTGCCACCAGCAGAGCAGTCTCTGGGGCCAACGTCCTGACTTTC. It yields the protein CATSRAVSGANVLTF.

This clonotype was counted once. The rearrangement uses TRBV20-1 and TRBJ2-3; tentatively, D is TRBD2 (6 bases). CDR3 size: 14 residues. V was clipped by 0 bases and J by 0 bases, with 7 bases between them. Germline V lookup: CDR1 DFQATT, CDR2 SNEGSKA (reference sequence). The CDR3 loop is CSARDRGSTDTQYF. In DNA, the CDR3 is TGCAGTGCTAGAGATCGGGGGAGCACAGATACGCAGTATTTT.

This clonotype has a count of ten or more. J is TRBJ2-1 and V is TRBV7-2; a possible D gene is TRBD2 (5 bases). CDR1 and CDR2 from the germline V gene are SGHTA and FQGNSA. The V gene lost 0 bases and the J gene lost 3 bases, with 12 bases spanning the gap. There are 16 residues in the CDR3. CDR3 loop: CASSLAGGLNYNEQFF. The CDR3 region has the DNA TGTGCCAGCAGCTTAGCAGGCGGGCTTAACTACAATGAGCAGTTCTTC.

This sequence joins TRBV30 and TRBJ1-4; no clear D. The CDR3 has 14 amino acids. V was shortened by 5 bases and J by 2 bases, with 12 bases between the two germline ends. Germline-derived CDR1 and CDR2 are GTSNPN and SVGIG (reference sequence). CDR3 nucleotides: TGTGCCTGGGCTAGAGGGAATACTAATGAAAAACTGTTTTTT. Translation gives CAWARGNTNEKLFF.

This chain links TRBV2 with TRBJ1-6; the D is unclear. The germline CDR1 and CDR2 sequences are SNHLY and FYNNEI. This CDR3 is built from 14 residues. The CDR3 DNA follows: TGTGCTAGGTCGGATGGAATGGGTAATTCACCCCTCCACTTT. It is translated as CARSDGMGNSPLHF.

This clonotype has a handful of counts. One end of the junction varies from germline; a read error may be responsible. The CDR3 protein is CASSTRHRAF. The CDR3 bases are TGTGCCAGTAGTACCCGACACAGGGCCTTC. The rearrangement uses TRBV19 and TRBJ2-7; TRBD1 is a possible D gene (6 bases). Germline-derived CDR1 and CDR2 are LNHDA and SQIVND (reference sequence). CDR3 length equals 10 residues.

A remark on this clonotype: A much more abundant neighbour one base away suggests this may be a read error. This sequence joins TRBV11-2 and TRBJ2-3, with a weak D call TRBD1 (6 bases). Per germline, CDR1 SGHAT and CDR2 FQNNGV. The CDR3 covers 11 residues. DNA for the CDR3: TGTGCCAGCAGCCGACAGGATACGCAGTGTTTT. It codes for CASSRQDTQCF.

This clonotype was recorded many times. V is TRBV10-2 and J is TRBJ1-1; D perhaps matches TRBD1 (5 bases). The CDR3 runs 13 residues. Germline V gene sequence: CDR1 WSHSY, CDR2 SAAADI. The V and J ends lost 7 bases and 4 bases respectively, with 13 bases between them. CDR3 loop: CASMGRAGTEAFF. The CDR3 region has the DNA TGCGCCAGCATGGGACGGGCGGGCACTGAAGCTTTCTTT.

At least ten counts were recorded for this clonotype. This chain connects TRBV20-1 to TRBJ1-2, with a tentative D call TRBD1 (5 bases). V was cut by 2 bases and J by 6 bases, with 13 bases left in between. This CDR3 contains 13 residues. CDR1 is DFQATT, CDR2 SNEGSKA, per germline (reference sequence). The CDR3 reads CSARNWGVDGYTF. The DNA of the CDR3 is TGCAGTGCTAGAAACTGGGGGGTCGATGGCTACACCTTC.

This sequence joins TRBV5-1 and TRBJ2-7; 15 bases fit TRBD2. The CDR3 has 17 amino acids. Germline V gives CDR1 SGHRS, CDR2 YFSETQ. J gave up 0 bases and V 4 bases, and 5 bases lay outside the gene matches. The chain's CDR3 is CASSVGLAGGSSYEQYF. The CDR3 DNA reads TGCGCCAGCAGCGTGGGACTAGCGGGAGGTAGCTCCTACGAGCAGTACTTC.

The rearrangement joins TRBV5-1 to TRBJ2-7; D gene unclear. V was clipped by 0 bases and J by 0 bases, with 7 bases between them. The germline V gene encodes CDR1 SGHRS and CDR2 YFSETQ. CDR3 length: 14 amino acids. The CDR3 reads CASSLGFSSYEQYF. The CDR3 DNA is TGCGCCAGCAGCTTGGGATTCTCCTCCTACGAGCAGTACTTC.

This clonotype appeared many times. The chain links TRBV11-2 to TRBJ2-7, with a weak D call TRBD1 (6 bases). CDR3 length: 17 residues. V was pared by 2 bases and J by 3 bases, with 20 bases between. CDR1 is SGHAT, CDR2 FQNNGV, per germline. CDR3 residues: CASSLRDTPNVGYEQYF. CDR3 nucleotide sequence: TGTGCCAGCAGCTTAAGGGACACACCAAACGTTGGCTACGAGCAGTACTTC. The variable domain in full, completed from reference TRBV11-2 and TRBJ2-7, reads EAGVAQSPRYKIIEKRQSVAFWCNPISGHATLYWYQQILGQGPKLLIQFQNNGVVDDSQLPKDRFSAERLKGVDSTLKIQPAKLEDSAVYLCASSLRDTPNVGYEQYFGPGTRLTVT.

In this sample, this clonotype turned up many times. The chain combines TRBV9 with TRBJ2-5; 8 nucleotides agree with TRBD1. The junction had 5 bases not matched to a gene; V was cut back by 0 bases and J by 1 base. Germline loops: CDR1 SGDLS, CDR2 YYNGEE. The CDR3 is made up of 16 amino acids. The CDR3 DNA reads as TGTGCCAGCAGCGTAGGGTCGGGACAGGTCCAAGAGACCCAGTACTTC. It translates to CASSVGSGQVQETQYF.

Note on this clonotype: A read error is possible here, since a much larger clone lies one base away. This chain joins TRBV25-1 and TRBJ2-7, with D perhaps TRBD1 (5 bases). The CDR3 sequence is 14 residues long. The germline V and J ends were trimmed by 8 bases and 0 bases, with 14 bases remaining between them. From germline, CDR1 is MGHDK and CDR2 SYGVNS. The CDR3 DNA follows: TGTGCCAGCTCCCGCGACAGCCCCTCCTACGAGCAGTACTTC. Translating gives CASSRDSPSYEQYF.

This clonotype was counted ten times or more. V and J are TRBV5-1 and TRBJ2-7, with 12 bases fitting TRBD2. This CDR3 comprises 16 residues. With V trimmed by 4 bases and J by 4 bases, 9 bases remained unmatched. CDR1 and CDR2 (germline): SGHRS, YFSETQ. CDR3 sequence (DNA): TGCGCCAGCAGCAATGGACTAGCGGGAACGGGGTACGAGCAGTACTTC. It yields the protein CASSNGLAGTGYEQYF.

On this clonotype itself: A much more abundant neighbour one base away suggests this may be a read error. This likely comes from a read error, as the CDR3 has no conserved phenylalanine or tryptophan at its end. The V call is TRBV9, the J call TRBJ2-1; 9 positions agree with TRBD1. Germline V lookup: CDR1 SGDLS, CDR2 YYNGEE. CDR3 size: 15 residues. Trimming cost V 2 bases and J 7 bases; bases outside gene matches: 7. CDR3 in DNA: TGTGCCAGCAGCGTTGGACAGGGGCCGTGGAATGAGCAGTTCCTC. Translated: CASSVGQGPWNEQFL.

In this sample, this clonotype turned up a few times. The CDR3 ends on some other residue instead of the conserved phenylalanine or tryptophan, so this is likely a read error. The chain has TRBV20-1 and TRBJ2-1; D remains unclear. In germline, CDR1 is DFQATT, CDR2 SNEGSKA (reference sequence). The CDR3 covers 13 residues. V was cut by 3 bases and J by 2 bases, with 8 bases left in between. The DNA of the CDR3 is TGCAGTGCTAGGCCGGGTACCTACAATGAGCAGTTCTCC. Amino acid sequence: CSARPGTYNEQFS.

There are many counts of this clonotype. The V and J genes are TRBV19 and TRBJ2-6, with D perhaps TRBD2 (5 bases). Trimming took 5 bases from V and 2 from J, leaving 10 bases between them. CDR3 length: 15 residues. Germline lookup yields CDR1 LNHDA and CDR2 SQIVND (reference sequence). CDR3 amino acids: CASSSGSAGANVLTF. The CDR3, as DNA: TGTGCCAGTAGTTCGGGATCGGCTGGGGCCAACGTCCTGACTTTC.

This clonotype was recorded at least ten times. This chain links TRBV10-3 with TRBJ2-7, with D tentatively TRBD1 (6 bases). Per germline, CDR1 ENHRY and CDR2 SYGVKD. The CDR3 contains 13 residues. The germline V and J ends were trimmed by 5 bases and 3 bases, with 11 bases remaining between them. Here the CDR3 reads CAISRLQGYEQYF. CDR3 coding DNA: TGTGCCATCAGTCGATTACAGGGCTACGAGCAGTACTTC.

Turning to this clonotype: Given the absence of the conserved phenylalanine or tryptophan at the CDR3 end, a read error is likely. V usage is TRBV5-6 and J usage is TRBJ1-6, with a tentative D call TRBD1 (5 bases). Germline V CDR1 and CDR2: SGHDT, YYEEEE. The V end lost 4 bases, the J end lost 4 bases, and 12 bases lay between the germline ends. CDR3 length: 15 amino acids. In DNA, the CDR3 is TGTGCCAGCAGCCGGAGACAGCCATATAATTCACCCCTCCACTCT. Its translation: CASSRRQPYNSPLHS.

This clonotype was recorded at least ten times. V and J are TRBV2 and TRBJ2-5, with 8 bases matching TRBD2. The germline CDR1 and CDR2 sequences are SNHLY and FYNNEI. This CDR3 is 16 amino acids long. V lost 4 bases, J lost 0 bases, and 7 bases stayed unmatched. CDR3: CASSVGGGRYQETQYF. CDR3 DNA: TGTGCCAGCAGTGTCGGCGGGGGGAGGTACCAAGAGACCCAGTACTTC.